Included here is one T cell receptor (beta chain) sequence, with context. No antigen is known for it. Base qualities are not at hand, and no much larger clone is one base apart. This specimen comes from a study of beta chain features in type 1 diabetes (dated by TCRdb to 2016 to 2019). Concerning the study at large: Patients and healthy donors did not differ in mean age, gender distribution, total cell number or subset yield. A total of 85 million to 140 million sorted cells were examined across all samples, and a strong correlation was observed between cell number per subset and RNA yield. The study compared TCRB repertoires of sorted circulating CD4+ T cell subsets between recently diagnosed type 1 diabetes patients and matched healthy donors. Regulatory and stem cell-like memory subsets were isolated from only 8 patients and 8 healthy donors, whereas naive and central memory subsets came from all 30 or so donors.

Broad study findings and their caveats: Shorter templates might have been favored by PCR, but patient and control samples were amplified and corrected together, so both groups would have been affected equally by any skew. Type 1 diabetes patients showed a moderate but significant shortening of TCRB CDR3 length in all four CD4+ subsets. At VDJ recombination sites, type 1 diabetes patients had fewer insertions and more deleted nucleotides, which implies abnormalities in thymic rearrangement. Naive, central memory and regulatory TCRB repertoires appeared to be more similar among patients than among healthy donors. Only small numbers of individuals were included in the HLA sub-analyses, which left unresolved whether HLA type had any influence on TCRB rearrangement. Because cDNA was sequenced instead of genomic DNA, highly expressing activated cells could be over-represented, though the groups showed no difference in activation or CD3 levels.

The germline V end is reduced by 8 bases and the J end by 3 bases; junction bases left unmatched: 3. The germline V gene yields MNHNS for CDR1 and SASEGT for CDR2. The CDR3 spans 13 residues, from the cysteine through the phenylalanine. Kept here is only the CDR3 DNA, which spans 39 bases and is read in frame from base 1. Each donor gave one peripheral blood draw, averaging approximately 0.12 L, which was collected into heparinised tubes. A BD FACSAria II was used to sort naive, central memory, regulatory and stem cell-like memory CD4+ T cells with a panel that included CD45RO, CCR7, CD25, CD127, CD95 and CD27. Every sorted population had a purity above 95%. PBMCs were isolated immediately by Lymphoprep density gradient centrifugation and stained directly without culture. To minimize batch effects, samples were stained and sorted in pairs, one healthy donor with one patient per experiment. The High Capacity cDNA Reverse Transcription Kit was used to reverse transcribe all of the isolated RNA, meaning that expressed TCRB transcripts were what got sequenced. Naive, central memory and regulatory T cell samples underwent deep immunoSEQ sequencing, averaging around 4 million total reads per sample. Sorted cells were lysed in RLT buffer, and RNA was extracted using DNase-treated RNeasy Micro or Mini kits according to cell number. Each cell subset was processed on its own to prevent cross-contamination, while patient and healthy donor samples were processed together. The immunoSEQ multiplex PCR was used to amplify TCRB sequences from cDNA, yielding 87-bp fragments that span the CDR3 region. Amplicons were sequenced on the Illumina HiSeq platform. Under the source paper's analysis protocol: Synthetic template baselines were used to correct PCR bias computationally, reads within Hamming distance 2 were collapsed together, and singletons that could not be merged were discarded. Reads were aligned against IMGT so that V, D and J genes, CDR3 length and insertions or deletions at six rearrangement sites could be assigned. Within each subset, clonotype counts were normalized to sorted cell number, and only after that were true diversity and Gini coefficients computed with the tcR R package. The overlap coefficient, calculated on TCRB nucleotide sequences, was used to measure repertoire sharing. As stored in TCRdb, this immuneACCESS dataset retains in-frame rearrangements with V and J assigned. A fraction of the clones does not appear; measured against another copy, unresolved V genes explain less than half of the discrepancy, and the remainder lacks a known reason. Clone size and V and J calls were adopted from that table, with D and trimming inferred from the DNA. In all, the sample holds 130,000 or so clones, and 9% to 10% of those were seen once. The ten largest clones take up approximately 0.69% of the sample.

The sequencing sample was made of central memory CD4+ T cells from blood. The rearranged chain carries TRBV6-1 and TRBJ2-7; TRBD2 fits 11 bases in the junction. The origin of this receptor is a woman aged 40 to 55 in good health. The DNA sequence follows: TGTGCCAGCGGGCTAGCGGGGGGCTACGAGCAGTACTTC. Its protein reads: CASGLAGGYEQYF.